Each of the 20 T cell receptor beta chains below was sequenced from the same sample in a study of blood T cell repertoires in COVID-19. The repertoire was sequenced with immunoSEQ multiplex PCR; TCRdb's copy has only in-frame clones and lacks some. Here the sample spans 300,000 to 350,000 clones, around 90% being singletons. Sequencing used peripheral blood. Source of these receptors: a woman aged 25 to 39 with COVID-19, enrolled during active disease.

CDR3 loop: CASAWSNQPQHF. Here the CDR3 DNA reads TGTGCCAGCGCGTGGAGCAATCAGCCCCAGCATTTT. The gene calls are TRBV5-4 and TRBJ1-5, with D unresolved. The CDR3 is 12 residues long. Trimming cost V 7 bases and J 1 base, with 6 bases left between them. CDR1 SGHNT and CDR2 YYREEE come from the germline V gene (reference sequence).

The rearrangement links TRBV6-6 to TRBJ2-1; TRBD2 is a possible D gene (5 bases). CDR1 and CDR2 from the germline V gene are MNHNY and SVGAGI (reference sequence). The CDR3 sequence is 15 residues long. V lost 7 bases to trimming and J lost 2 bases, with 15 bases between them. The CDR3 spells CASTSSYGAYNEQFF. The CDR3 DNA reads TGTGCCAGCACCTCGAGCTACGGGGCCTACAATGAGCAGTTCTTC.

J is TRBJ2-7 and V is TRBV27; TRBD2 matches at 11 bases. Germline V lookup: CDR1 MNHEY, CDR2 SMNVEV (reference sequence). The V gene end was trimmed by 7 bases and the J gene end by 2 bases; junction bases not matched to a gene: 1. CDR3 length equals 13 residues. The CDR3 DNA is TGTGCCAGCAAGACTAGCGGGGCCTACGAGCAGTACTTC. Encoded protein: CASKTSGAYEQYF.

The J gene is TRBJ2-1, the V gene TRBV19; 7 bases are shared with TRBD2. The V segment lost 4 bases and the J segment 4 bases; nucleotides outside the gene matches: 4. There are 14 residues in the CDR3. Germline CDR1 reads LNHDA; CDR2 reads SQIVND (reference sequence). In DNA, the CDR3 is TGTGCCAGTAGTAATTTGCGGGAGTACAATGAGCAGTTCTTC. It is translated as CASSNLREYNEQFF.

The CDR3 region has the DNA TGCACCAGCAGCCTTGTGGGGACTAGCTTCGCCTTGGTGTGGACAGATACGCAGTATTTT. This codes for CTSSLVGTSFALVWTDTQYF. The chain is built from TRBV1 and TRBJ2-3; the table's D gene call, TRBD2, was not cross checked with the DNA. TRBV1 is flagged as a pseudogene. The CDR3 consists of 20 residues.

CDR3 nucleotides: TGTGCCAGCAGCGTAGGGCAGGGGGTTAGGGAGACCCAGTACTTC. It specifies CASSVGQGVRETQYF. The V call is TRBV9, the J call TRBJ2-5; TRBD1 agrees at 7 bases. This CDR3 has 15 residues. Germline V gene lookup returns CDR1 SGDLS and CDR2 YYNGEE. V lost 0 bases and J lost 5; bases outside the gene matches: 7. Using reference TRBV9 and TRBJ2-5 for the parts outside the CDR3, the full variable domain is DSGVTQTPKHLITATGQRVTLRCSPRSGDLSVYWYQQSLDQGLQFLIQYYNGEERAKGNILERFSAQQFPDLHSELNLSSLELGDSALYFCASSVGQGVRETQYFGPGTRLLVL.

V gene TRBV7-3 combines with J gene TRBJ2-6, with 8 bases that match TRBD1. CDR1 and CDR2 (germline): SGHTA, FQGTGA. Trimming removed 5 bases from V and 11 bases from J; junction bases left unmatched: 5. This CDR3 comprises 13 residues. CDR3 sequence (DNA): TGTGCCAGCAGCCCGACAGGGGACGACGTCCTGACTTTC. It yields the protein CASSPTGDDVLTF.

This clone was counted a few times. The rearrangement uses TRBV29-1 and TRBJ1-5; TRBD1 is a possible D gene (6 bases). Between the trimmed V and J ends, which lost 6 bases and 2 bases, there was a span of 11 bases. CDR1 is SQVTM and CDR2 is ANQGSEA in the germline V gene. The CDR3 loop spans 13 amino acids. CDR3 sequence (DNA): TGCAGCGTCCGGGACAAGGGCAATCAGCCCCAGCATTTT. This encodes CSVRDKGNQPQHF.

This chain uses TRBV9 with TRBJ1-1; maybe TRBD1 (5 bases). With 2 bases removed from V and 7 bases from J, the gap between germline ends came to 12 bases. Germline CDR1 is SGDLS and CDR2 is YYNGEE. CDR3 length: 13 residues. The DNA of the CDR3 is TGTGCCAGCAGCGTGGGGGGTCAGAGTGAAGCTTTCTTT. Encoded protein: CASSVGGQSEAFF. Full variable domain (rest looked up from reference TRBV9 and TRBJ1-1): DSGVTQTPKHLITATGQRVTLRCSPRSGDLSVYWYQQSLDQGLQFLIQYYNGEERAKGNILERFSAQQFPDLHSELNLSSLELGDSALYFCASSVGGQSEAFFGQGTRLTVV.

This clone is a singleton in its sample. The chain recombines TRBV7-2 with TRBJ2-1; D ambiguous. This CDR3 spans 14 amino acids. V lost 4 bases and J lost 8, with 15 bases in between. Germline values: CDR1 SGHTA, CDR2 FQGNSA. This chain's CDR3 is CASSSPSRSYEQFF. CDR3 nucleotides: TGTGCCAGCAGCTCCCCGTCGAGGTCCTATGAGCAGTTCTTC.

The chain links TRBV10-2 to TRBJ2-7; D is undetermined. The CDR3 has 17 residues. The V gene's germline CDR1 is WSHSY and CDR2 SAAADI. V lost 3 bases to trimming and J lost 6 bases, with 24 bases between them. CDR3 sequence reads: CASSDGPVSSVVSEQYF. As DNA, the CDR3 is TGCGCCAGCAGTGATGGGCCCGTCTCCTCGGTTGTTTCCGAGCAGTACTTC.

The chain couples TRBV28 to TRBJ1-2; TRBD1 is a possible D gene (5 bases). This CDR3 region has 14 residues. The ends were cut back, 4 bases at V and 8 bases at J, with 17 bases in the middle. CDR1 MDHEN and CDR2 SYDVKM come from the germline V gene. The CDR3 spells CASSSLRAGRGYTF. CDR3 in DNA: TGTGCCAGCAGTTCCCTACGCGCAGGGCGCGGCTACACCTTC.

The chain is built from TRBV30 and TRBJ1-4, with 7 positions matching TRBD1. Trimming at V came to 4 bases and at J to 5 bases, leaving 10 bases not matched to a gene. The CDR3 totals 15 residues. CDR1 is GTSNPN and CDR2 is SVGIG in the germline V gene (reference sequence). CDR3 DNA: TGTGCCTGGAAGAAATCGGACAGGCCGAATGAAAAACTGTTTTTT. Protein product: CAWKKSDRPNEKLFF.

The CDR3 spells CASSEGGQGGDTQYF. The CDR3 nucleotides read TGTGCCAGCAGTGAAGGCGGACAGGGCGGAGATACGCAGTATTTT. This chain uses TRBV2 with TRBJ2-3, with 8 bases that match TRBD1. Germline CDR1 is SNHLY and CDR2 is FYNNEI. V was pared by 1 base and J by 5 bases, with 5 bases of the junction left unmatched. The length of the CDR3 is 15 residues.

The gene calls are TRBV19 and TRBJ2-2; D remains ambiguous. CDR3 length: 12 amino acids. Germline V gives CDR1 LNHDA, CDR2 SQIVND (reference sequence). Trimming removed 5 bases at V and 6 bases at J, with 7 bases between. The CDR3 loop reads CASSRLSGELFF. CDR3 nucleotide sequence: TGTGCCAGTAGTCGGTTGTCCGGGGAGCTGTTTTTT.

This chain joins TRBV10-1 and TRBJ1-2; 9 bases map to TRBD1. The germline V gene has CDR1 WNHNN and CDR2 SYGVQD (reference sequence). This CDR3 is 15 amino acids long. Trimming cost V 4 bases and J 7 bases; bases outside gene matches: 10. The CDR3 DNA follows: TGCGCCAGCAGTGGTCGGGGTGGGACAGGGTTTGGCTACACCTTC. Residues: CASSGRGGTGFGYTF.

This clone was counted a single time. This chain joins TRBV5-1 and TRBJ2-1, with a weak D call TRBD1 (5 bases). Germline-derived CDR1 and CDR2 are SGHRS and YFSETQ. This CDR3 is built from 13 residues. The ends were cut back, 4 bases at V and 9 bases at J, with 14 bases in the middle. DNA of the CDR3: TGCGCCAGCAGCCAGGGCCCTGTCGGTGAGCAGTTCTTC. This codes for CASSQGPVGEQFF.

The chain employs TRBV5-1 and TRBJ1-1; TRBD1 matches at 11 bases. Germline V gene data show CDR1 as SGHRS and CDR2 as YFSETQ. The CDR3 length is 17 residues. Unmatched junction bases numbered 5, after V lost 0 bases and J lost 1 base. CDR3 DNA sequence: TGCGCCAGCAGCTTGGAGGGGACAGGGGGAGGGAACACTGAAGCTTTCTTT. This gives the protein CASSLEGTGGGNTEAFF.

DNA of the CDR3: TGTGCCAGTACGAAACAGGGCCGGGGCATCAATGAGCAGTTCTTC. Protein: CASTKQGRGINEQFF. The chain couples TRBV19 to TRBJ2-1, with TRBD1 as a possible D gene (6 bases). V lost 7 bases and J lost 6, with 19 bases in between. Germline assignment: CDR1 LNHDA and CDR2 SQIVND (reference sequence). The CDR3 sequence is 15 residues long.

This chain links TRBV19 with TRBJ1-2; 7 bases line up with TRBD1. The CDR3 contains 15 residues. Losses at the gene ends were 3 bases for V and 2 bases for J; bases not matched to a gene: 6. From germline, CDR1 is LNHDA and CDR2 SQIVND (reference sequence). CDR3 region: CASSIGQVPNYGYTF. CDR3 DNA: TGTGCCAGTAGTATCGGACAGGTACCGAACTATGGCTACACCTTC. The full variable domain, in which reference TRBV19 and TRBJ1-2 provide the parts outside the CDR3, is DGGITQSPKYLFRKEGQNVTLSCEQNLNHDAMYWYRQDPGQGLRLIYYSQIVNDFQKGDIAEGYSVSREKKESFPLTVTSAQKNPTAFYLCASSIGQVPNYGYTFGSGTRLTVV.